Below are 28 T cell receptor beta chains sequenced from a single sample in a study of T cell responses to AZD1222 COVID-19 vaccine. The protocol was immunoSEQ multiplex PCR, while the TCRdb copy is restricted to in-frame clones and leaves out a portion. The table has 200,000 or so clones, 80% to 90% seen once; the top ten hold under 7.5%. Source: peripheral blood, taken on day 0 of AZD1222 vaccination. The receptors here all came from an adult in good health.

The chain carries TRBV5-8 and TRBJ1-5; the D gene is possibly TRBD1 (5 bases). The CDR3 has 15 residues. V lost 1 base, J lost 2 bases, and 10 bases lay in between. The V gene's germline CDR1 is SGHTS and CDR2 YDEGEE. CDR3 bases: TGTGCCAGCAGCTTGTTTAGGGGAGGCAATCAGCCCCAGCATTTT. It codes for CASSLFRGGNQPQHF.

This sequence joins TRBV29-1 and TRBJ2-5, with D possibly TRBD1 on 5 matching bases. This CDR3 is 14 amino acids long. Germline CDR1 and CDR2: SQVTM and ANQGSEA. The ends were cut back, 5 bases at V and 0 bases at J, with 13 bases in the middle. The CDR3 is CSVIPTGYQETQYF. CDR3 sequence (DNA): TGCAGCGTTATCCCAACAGGTTACCAAGAGACCCAGTACTTC.

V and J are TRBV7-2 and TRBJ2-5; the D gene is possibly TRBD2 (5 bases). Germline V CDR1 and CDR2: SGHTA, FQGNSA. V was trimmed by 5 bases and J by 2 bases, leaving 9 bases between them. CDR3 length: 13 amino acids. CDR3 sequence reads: CASSPLAQETQYF. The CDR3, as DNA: TGTGCCAGCAGCCCATTAGCGCAAGAGACCCAGTACTTC.

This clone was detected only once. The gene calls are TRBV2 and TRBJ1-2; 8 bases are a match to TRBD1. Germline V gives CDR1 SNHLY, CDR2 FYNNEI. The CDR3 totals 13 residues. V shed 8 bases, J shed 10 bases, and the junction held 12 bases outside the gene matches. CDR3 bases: TGTGCCAGCTCCGGACAGGGCCAACTGGACTACACCTTC. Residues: CASSGQGQLDYTF.

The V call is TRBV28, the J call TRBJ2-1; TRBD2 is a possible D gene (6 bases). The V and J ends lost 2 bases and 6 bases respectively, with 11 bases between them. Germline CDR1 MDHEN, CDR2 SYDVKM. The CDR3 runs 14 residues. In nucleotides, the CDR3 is TGTGCCAGCAGTTTAACTAGCCCCCTCAATGAGCAGTTCTTC. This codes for CASSLTSPLNEQFF.

The CDR3 region is CASSLAGPIRNTGELFF. CDR3 DNA sequence: TGTGCCAGCAGCTTAGCAGGGCCTATCAGGAACACCGGGGAGCTGTTTTTT. The chain carries TRBV7-2 and TRBJ2-2; D is unclear. Per germline, CDR1 SGHTA and CDR2 FQGNSA. Deletions cut 0 bases from V and 1 base from J, with 12 bases between. The CDR3 extends over 17 amino acids.

The CDR3 here is CASSLAAGATWDEQFF. The CDR3 DNA is TGTGCCAGCAGCTTGGCCGCGGGAGCCACATGGGATGAGCAGTTCTTC. The chain joins TRBV5-5 to TRBJ2-1; 7 nucleotides line up with TRBD2. V was pared by 0 bases and J by 8 bases, with 11 bases of the junction left unmatched. The CDR3 contains 16 residues. Germline V gives CDR1 SGHKS, CDR2 YYEKEE (reference sequence).

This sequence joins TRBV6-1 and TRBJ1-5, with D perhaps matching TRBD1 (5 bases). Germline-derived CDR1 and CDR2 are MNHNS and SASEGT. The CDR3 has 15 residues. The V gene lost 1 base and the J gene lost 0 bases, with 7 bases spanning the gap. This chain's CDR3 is CASSEVRVSNQPQHF. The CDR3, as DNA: TGTGCCAGCAGTGAAGTCAGGGTTAGCAATCAGCCCCAGCATTTT.

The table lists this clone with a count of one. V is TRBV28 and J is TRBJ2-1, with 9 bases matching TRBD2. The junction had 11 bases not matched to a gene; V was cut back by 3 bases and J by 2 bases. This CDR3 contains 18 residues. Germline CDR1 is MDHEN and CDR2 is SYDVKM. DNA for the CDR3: TGTGCCAGCAGTTTGGGGCTATTAGCGGGAGACCCCTACAATGAGCAGTTCTTC. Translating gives CASSLGLLAGDPYNEQFF.

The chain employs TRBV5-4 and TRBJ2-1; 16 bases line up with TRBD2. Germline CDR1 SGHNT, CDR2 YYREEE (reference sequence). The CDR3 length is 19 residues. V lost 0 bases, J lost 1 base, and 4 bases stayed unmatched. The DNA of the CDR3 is TGTGCCAGCAGCTTGGGGTCGGGACTAGCGGGGGGGTCCTACAATGAGCAGTTCTTC. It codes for CASSLGSGLAGGSYNEQFF. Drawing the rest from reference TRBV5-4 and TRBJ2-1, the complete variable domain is ETGVTQSPTHLIKTRGQQVTLRCSSQSGHNTVSWYQQALGQGPQFIFQYYREEENGRGNFPPRFSGLQFPNYSSELNVNALELDDSALYLCASSLGSGLAGGSYNEQFFGPGTRLTVL.

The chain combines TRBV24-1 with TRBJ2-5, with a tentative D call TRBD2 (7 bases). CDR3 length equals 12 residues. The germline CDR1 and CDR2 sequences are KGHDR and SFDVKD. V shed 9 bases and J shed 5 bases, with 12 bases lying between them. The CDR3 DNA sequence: TGTGCCACCGGGGGGGCTAGGGAGACCCAGTACTTC. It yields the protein CATGGARETQYF.

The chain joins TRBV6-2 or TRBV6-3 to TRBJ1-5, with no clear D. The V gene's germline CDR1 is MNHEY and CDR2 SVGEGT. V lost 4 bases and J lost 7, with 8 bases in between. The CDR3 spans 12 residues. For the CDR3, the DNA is TGTGCCAGCAGTTCCCCCCGACAGCCCCAGCATTTT. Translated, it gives CASSSPRQPQHF.

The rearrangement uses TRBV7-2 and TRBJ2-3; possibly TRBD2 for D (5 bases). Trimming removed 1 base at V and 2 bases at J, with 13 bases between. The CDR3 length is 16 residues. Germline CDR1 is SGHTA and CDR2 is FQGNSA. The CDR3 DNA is TGTGCCAGCAGCTTAGTTTTTAGCGCATTCACAGATACGCAGTATTTT. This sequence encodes CASSLVFSAFTDTQYF.

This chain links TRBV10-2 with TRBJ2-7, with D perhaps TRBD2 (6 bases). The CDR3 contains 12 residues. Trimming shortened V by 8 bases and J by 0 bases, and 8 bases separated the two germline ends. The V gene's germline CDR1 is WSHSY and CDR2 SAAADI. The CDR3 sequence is CASGGISYEQYF. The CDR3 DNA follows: TGCGCCAGCGGAGGGATCTCCTACGAGCAGTACTTC.

CDR3 DNA sequence: TGCGCCAGCAGCCAGCCGAGGACCGCGGGCAATCAGCCCCAGCATTTT. It codes for CASSQPRTAGNQPQHF. The chain combines TRBV5-1 with TRBJ1-5; D is ambiguous. Looked up from germline, CDR1 is SGHRS and CDR2 is YFSETQ. Trimming left V 4 bases short and J 2 bases short, with 16 bases between. CDR3 size: 16 residues.

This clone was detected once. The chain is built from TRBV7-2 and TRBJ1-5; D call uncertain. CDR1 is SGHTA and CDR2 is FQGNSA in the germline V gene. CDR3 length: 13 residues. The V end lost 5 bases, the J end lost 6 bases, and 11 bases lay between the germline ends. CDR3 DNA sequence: TGTGCCAGCAGCAGTGGACTGCGTCAGCCCCAGCATTTT. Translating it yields CASSSGLRQPQHF.

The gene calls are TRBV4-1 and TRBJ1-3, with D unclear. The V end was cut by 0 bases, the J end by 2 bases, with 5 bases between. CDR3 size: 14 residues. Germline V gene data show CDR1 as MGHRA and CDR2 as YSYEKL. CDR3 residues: CASSQDWTGNTIYF. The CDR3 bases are TGCGCCAGCAGCCAAGATTGGACTGGAAACACCATATATTTT.

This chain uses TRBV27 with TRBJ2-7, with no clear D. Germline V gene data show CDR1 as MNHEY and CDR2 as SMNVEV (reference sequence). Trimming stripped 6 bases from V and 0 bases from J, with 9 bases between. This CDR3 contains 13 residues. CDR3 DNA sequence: TGTGCCAGCAGGCCAGCCTCCTCCTACGAGCAGTACTTC. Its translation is CASRPASSYEQYF.

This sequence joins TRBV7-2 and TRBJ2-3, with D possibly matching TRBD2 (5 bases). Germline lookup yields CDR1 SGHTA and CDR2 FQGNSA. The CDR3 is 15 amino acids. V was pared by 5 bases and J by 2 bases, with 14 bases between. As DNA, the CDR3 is TGTGCCAGCAGCCGGAGCGGTTATTACACAGATACGCAGTATTTT. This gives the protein CASSRSGYYTDTQYF.

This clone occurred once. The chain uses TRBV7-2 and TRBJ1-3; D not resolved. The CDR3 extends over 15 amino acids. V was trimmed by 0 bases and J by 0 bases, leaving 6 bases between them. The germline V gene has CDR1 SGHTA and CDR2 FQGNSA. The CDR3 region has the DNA TGTGCCAGCAGCTTAGCGTCGGCCTCTGGAAACACCATATATTTT. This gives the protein CASSLASASGNTIYF.

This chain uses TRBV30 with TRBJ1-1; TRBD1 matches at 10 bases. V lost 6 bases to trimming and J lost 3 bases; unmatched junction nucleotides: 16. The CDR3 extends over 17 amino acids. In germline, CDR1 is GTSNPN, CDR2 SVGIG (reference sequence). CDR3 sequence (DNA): TGTGCCTGCCTGGGGACAGGGGCCGTTTGGGATGACACTGAAGCTTTCTTT. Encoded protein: CACLGTGAVWDDTEAFF.

The DNA for the CDR3 is TGTGCCAGCAGTTTATACCCCGGACAGGGGAACTACGAGCAGTACTTC. Translated, it gives CASSLYPGQGNYEQYF. The chain has TRBV28 and TRBJ2-7, with 9 bases that match TRBD1. This CDR3 is built from 16 residues. The junction had 7 bases not matched to a gene; V was cut back by 1 base and J by 3 bases. Germline CDR1 is MDHEN and CDR2 is SYDVKM.

CDR3 sequence (DNA): TGTGCCAGCAGTTTGCAACAGGGTTCCTATGGCTACACCTTC. Residues: CASSLQQGSYGYTF. This chain uses TRBV27 with TRBJ1-2; a weak D match, TRBD1 (6 bases). CDR1 is MNHEY, CDR2 SMNVEV, per germline (reference sequence). Trimming took 3 bases from V and 4 from J, leaving 12 bases between them. This CDR3 is built from 14 residues.

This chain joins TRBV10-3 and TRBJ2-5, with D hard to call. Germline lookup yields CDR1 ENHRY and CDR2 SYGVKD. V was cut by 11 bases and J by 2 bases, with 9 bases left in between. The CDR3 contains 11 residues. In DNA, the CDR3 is TGTGCCTCCCCGGATCAAGAGACCCAGTACTTC. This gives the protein CASPDQETQYF.

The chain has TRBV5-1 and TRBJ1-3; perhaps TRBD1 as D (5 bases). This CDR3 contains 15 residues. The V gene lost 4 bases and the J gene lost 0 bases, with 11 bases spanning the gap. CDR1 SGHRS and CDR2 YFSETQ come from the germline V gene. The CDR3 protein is CASSPGDLSGNTIYF. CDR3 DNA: TGCGCCAGCAGCCCGGGGGACCTCTCTGGAAACACCATATATTTT.

CDR3 DNA sequence: TGTGCCAGCAGCGCGCGGCAGGGGAACTACGAGCAGTACTTC. Its protein is CASSARQGNYEQYF. This chain uses TRBV9 with TRBJ2-7; possibly TRBD1 for D (6 bases). Per the germline V gene, CDR1 is SGDLS and CDR2 is YYNGEE. The germline V and J ends were trimmed by 3 bases and 3 bases, with 13 bases remaining between them. The CDR3 covers 14 residues.

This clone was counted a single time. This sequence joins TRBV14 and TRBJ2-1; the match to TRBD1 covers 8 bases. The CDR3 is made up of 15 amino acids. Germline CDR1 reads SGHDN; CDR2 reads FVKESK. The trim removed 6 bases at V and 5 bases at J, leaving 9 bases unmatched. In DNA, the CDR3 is TGTGCCAGCAGTCAGGGGGCCCTAAACGACAATGAGCAGTTCTTC. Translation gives CASSQGALNDNEQFF.

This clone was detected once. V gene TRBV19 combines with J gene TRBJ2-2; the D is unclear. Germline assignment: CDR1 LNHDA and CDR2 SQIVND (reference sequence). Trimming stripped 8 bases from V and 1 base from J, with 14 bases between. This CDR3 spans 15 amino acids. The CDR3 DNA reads TGTGCCAGTGCTCAGAGTAACGGGAACACCGGGGAGCTGTTTTTT. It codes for CASAQSNGNTGELFF. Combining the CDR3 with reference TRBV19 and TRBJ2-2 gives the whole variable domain DGGITQSPKYLFRKEGQNVTLSCEQNLNHDAMYWYRQDPGQGLRLIYYSQIVNDFQKGDIAEGYSVSREKKESFPLTVTSAQKNPTAFYLCASAQSNGNTGELFFGEGSRLTVL.